These 4 T cell receptor beta chains originate from one sample sequenced in a study of patients and donors after allogeneic stem cell transplantation. TCRdb fed the RT-PCR reads into MiXCR, producing one record per CDR3 protein. The repertoire has approximately 17,000 distinct CDR3 sequences, 25% to 30% of them found once; the top ten carry 36%. The sample taken for sequencing was blood, either unsorted or a sorted T cell fraction (not recorded which). The receptors derive from a human donor who was either an allogeneic HSCT recipient or a stem cell or donor lymphocyte infusion donor (not recorded which). It is not recorded whose cells these are; they may come from a transplant donor.

This chain links TRBV28 with TRBJ2-3; weak D call: TRBD1 (5 bases). There are 16 residues in the CDR3. V shed 5 bases and J shed 5 bases, with 20 bases lying between them. Germline V gives CDR1 MDHEN, CDR2 SYDVKM. The CDR3 protein is CASSPDIVPPGDTQYF. CDR3 sequence (DNA): TGTGCCAGCAGTCCGGACATTGTCCCACCGGGAGATACGCAGTATTTT.

The V gene is TRBV7-9, the J gene TRBJ1-1; D unclear. The CDR3 loop spans 13 amino acids. Germline loops: CDR1 SEHNR, CDR2 FQNEAQ (reference sequence). Between the trimmed V and J ends, which lost 5 bases and 8 bases, there was a span of 15 bases. In DNA form, the CDR3 reads TGTGCCAGCAGCCCCTCGGGCGCAGCCGAAGCTTTCTTT. Protein: CASSPSGAAEAFF.

This clonotype was detected a few times. The chain couples TRBV5-1 to TRBJ2-1; 8 nucleotides align to TRBD1. Germline V gene lookup returns CDR1 SGHRS and CDR2 YFSETQ. The length of the CDR3 is 15 residues. The V segment lost 4 bases and the J segment 5 bases; nucleotides outside the gene matches: 8. In DNA, the CDR3 is TGCGCCAGCAGCCCTCGGACAGGGCTTGACAATGAGCAGTTCTTC. Protein product: CASSPRTGLDNEQFF.

Of note for this clonotype: In this CDR3 the conserved last residue, phenylalanine or tryptophan, is missing, so a read error is likely. This chain connects TRBV12-3 or TRBV12-4 to TRBJ1-4; TRBD1 might be the D (5 bases). This CDR3 is 13 amino acids long. V was clipped by 3 bases and J by 8 bases, with 10 bases between them. CDR3 residues: CASSLSRGEKLFL. The DNA of the CDR3 is TGTGCCAGCAGTTTGAGCCGGGGGGAAAAACTGTTTTTG.